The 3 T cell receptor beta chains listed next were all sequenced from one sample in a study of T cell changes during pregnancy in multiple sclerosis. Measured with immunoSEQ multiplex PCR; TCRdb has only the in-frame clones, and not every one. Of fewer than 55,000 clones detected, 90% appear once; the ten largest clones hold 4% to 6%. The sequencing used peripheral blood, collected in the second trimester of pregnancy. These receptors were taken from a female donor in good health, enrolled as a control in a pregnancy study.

The CDR3 nucleotides are TGTGCCAGCAGCCGAGCGGCCAGATCAACAGATACGCAGTATTTT. It is translated as CASSRAARSTDTQYF. V gene TRBV7-2 combines with J gene TRBJ2-3, with D perhaps TRBD2 (5 bases). The V gene's germline CDR1 is SGHTA and CDR2 FQGNSA. V shed 5 bases and J shed 3 bases, with 15 bases lying between them. This CDR3 has 15 residues.

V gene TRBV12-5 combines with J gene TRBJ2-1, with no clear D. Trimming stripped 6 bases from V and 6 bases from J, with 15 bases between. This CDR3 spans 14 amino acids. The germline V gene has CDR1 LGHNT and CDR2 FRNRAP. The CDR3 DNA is TGTGCTAGTGGCTCCGTTCTACCCCCCAATGAGCAGTTCTTC. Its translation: CASGSVLPPNEQFF.

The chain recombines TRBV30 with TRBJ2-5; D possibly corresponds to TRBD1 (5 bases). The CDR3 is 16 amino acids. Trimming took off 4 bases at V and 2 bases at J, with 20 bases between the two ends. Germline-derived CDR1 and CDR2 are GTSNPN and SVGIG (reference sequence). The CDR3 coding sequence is TGTGCCTGGACCGCCCTCGAGCAAAAGGGGCAAGAGACCCAGTACTTC. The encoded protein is CAWTALEQKGQETQYF.